Listed below are T cell receptor beta chains from one sample, sequenced in a study of beta chain features in type 1 diabetes. Assay used: immunoSEQ multiplex PCR; TCRdb lists only in-frame clones, some missing. The sample has more than 150,000 clones, roughly 11% seen once; the top ten hold roughly 2%. Sequencing was carried out using central memory CD4+ T cells from blood. These receptors were obtained from a young man in good health. Each CDR3 is given without its conserved first and last residue. Fields, in order: V gene, J gene, CDR3 protein.

TRBV7-9,TRBJ2-3,ASSLSGRDTQY
TRBV27,TRBJ2-2,ASRRTGELF
TRBV7-9,TRBJ2-3,ASSAANTQY
TRBV7-2,TRBJ1-5,ASSLTTGLGEPQH
TRBV4-2,TRBJ2-1,ASSQASAGDNEQF
TRBV28,TRBJ2-1,ASSLGLTGGIEQF
TRBV13,TRBJ2-6,ASSRRDRGVSSGANVLT
TRBV19,TRBJ2-6,ASSISGANVLT
TRBV28,TRBJ2-6,ASSQLAGPGANVLT
TRBV7-8,TRBJ2-1,ASSLEKLAANEQF
TRBV25-1,TRBJ1-2,ASSPSRGGGYT
TRBV29-1,TRBJ2-7,SASGGESGTRFNEQY
TRBV7-9,TRBJ2-3,ASSLAGGPTDTQY
TRBV5-1,TRBJ2-5,ASRLAEETQY
TRBV19,TRBJ2-7,ASSIQGIGRYEQY
TRBV5-6,TRBJ2-7,ASSPDRTYEQY
TRBV6-4,TRBJ1-5,ASSDLDRINQPQH
TRBV5-1,TRBJ2-5,ASSLSRRGETQY
TRBV2,TRBJ2-1,ATSQVNEQF
TRBV28,TRBJ2-1,ASESVTGLGSSYNEQF
TRBV7-2,TRBJ1-2,ASSPGQGQNYGYT
TRBV4-3,TRBJ2-3,ASSQGPRFDTQY
TRBV6-7,TRBJ2-3,ASSYGSGTNTDTQY
TRBV14,TRBJ2-7,ASSRVTGGGREQY
TRBV4-3,TRBJ1-4,ASSQVGWSEKLF
TRBV4-3,TRBJ2-1,ASSQEAASGGYNEQF
TRBV20-1,TRBJ2-7,SARGYYEQY
TRBV25-1,TRBJ1-6,ASSELDRDDSPLH
TRBV19,TRBJ2-3,ASTRTSRTTDTQY
TRBV15,TRBJ2-1,ATSRDYGSNEQF
TRBV28,TRBJ2-7,ASSLSGQGPYEQY
TRBV7-2,TRBJ2-3,ASREEAPGTQY
TRBV15,TRBJ1-2,ATSTHDRGRSGYT
TRBV7-6,TRBJ2-2,ASSSRDRASRELF
TRBV7-2,TRBJ1-6,ASSLVGGQSPLH
TRBV9,TRBJ2-1,ASSKKGIVNEQF
TRBV6-1,TRBJ1-2,ASSERQGGPYGYT
TRBV4-3,TRBJ1-6,ASSQLRGGISPLH
TRBV7-9,TRBJ2-5,ASSSTGGGETQY
TRBV7-6,TRBJ2-7,ASSLAGSGGSSYEQY
TRBV7-9,TRBJ1-5,ASSLAGVAGITNQPQH
TRBV9,TRBJ1-2,ASSVSLRDGPNYGYT
TRBV7-2,TRBJ1-2,ASSVILVGQGT
TRBV28,TRBJ2-4,ASSLALKNIQY
TRBV9,TRBJ2-7,ASSPDGWTYEQY